The 18 T cell receptor beta chains below were found in one sample sequenced in a study of spatial heterogeneity in lung cancer. The time point here: sample taken at primary tumor resection. No cells were sorted before sequencing. The whole RNA sequenced was extracted from tumor, nontumor lung or frozen PBMC. One entry per CDR3 protein results from TCRdb running MiXCR on the 5' RACE reads. The table lists about 38,000 distinct CDR3 sequences, roughly 5% of them singletons. This material consisted of PBMCs, taken at surgery. The receptors here all came from a female donor with early-stage non-small cell lung cancer.

Notes on this clonotype: Being one base from a much bigger clone, this may be a read error. The chain combines TRBV30 with TRBJ1-1; the D is unclear. This CDR3 is built from 13 residues. V was cut by 3 bases and J by 1 base, with 9 bases left in between. Germline CDR1 GTSNPN, CDR2 SVGIG (reference sequence). The CDR3 region is CAWRDDKNTEAFF. The CDR3 coding sequence is TGTGCCTGGAGGGATGACAAGAACACTGAAGCTTTCTTT.

In its sample, this clonotype was seen many times. The rearrangement joins TRBV14 to TRBJ2-2, with TRBD2 matching 8 bases. This CDR3 spans 24 amino acids. Losses at the gene ends were 4 bases for V and 4 bases for J; bases not matched to a gene: 32. Germline V gene lookup returns CDR1 SGHDN and CDR2 FVKESK. Here the CDR3 reads CASSPIGMGRRLSGGRGSTGELFF. CDR3 DNA: TGTGCCAGCAGCCCCATTGGGATGGGGCGCCGCCTCAGCGGGGGACGGGGGAGCACCGGGGAGCTGTTTTTT.

The table lists this clonotype with many counts. The rearrangement links TRBV6-2 or TRBV6-3 to TRBJ2-2; possibly TRBD1 for D (5 bases). CDR1 MNHEY and CDR2 SVGEGT come from the germline V gene. Trimming removed 6 bases from V and 5 bases from J, with 16 bases in between. CDR3 length: 15 amino acids. CDR3 bases: TGTGCCAGCAGACCATCGGGCAGGGAAACCGGGGAGCTGTTTTTT. The encoded protein is CASRPSGRETGELFF.

This clonotype was counted a few times. This chain connects TRBV28 to TRBJ1-1, with D uncertain. The V end was cut by 5 bases, the J end by 1 base, with 11 bases between. This CDR3 is 14 amino acids long. Germline CDR1 reads MDHEN; CDR2 reads SYDVKM. The CDR3 region is CASSEYPGNTEAFF. The CDR3 DNA sequence: TGTGCCAGCAGTGAGTATCCCGGGAACACTGAAGCTTTCTTT.

Many counts were recorded for this clonotype. This sequence joins TRBV18 and TRBJ2-4; D uncertain. The germline gives CDR1 KGHSH, CDR2 LQKENI. Trimming took off 0 bases at V and 1 base at J, with 13 bases between the two ends. This CDR3 spans 17 amino acids. CDR3 sequence (DNA): TGTGCCAGCTCACCACCCGGGCCCCTCGAGGCCAAAAACATTCAGTACTTC. It translates to CASSPPGPLEAKNIQYF.

This clonotype was recorded many times. This chain uses TRBV2 with TRBJ1-1; tentative D call: TRBD1 (5 bases). Germline CDR1 is SNHLY and CDR2 is FYNNEI. Trimming cost V 3 bases and J 3 bases, with 8 bases left between them. The CDR3 is 13 residues long. For the CDR3, the DNA is TGTGCCAGCAGTGAGATAGGGGACACTGAAGCTTTCTTT. It codes for CASSEIGDTEAFF.

This clonotype was seen ten or more times. The chain uses TRBV7-9 and TRBJ1-2; D gene uncertain. The CDR3 totals 12 residues. Germline V lookup: CDR1 SEHNR, CDR2 FQNEAQ (reference sequence). V dropped 5 bases and J dropped 0 bases, with 4 bases sitting between them. The CDR3 sequence is CASSPSNYGYTF. The CDR3 coding sequence is TGTGCCAGCAGCCCGTCTAACTATGGCTACACCTTC.

The chain carries TRBV7-3 and TRBJ1-1; D gene ambiguous. Germline CDR1 SGHTA, CDR2 FQGTGA. Trimming cost V 5 bases and J 1 base, with 14 bases left between them. This CDR3 has 15 residues. The CDR3 loop is CASSAKPGGNTEAFF. Here the CDR3 DNA reads TGTGCCAGCAGCGCCAAGCCAGGCGGGAACACTGAAGCTTTCTTT.

This clonotype was detected many times. This chain uses TRBV6-5 with TRBJ1-1, with D unclear. V was pared by 7 bases and J by 2 bases, with 11 bases between. CDR1 is MNHEY and CDR2 is SVGAGI in the germline V gene. CDR3 length: 13 residues. CDR3 in amino acids: CASKLRGNTEAFF. CDR3 nucleotide sequence: TGTGCCAGCAAGTTACGGGGAAACACTGAAGCTTTCTTT.

This clonotype was observed many times. The chain carries TRBV2 and TRBJ2-5, with D possibly called TRBD1 or TRBD2 (6 bases each). V lost 7 bases, J lost 5 bases, and 14 bases lay in between. Looked up from germline, CDR1 is SNHLY and CDR2 is FYNNEI. This CDR3 is 13 amino acids long. The CDR3 is CASTERGTETQYF. DNA of the CDR3: TGTGCCAGCACCGAGAGGGGGACTGAGACCCAGTACTTC.

This clonotype has ten or more counts. This sequence joins TRBV10-3 and TRBJ1-2; weak D call: TRBD1 (6 bases). Germline V CDR1 and CDR2: ENHRY, SYGVKD. The CDR3 sequence is 13 residues long. V lost 3 bases, J lost 8 bases, and 13 bases lay in between. CDR3 bases: TGTGCCATCAGTGAAACAGGGTCCGGCGGCTACACCTTC. Amino acid sequence: CAISETGSGGYTF.

This clonotype was seen a handful of times. The rearrangement joins TRBV2 to TRBJ1-1; possible D gene TRBD1, 5 bases. The CDR3 is 13 residues long. Germline V CDR1 and CDR2: SNHLY, FYNNEI. Trimming removed 5 bases from V and 1 base from J, with 8 bases in between. The DNA of the CDR3 is TGTGCCAGCAGTACTGACAGGAACACTGAAGCTTTCTTT. The encoded protein is CASSTDRNTEAFF.

This clonotype was recorded at least ten times. V gene TRBV19 combines with J gene TRBJ1-5; D is unclear. CDR3 length: 15 amino acids. V lost 1 base to trimming and J lost 5 bases, with 12 bases between them. In germline, CDR1 is LNHDA, CDR2 SQIVND (reference sequence). DNA for the CDR3: TGTGCCAGTAGTATAGGTGTCAGGATTGATCAGCCCCAGCATTTT. It encodes CASSIGVRIDQPQHF. The full variable domain, its missing parts supplied by reference TRBV19 and TRBJ1-5, is DGGITQSPKYLFRKEGQNVTLSCEQNLNHDAMYWYRQDPGQGLRLIYYSQIVNDFQKGDIAEGYSVSREKKESFPLTVTSAQKNPTAFYLCASSIGVRIDQPQHFGDGTRLSIL.

This clonotype has at least ten counts. The rearrangement links TRBV2 to TRBJ2-4; possibly TRBD1 for D (5 bases). The length of the CDR3 is 11 residues. The ends were cut back, 3 bases at V and 15 bases at J, with 12 bases in the middle. Germline CDR1 is SNHLY and CDR2 is FYNNEI. The CDR3: CASSERIRGYF. The DNA for the CDR3 is TGTGCCAGCAGTGAGAGGATAAGGGGGTACTTC.

The rearrangement links TRBV7-9 to TRBJ2-3, with no clear D. From germline, CDR1 is SEHNR and CDR2 FQNEAQ (reference sequence). CDR3 length equals 13 residues. Trimming took 3 bases from V and 2 from J, leaving 6 bases between them. The CDR3 nucleotides read TGTGCCAGCAGCTTTGAGAACACAGATACGCAGTATTTT. Its translation is CASSFENTDTQYF.

Ten or more counts support this clonotype. The V and J genes are TRBV7-2 and TRBJ2-3; D is unresolved. The CDR3 is 11 residues long. V dropped 5 bases and J dropped 2 bases, with 2 bases sitting between them. Germline V CDR1 and CDR2: SGHTA, FQGNSA. CDR3 amino acids: CASSDTDTQYF. CDR3 DNA: TGTGCCAGCAGCGACACAGATACGCAGTATTTT.

This clonotype was recorded many times. J is TRBJ2-7 and V is TRBV29-1; D is possibly TRBD1 (6 bases). CDR1 and CDR2 from the germline V gene are SQVTM and ANQGSEA. Trimming took off 4 bases at V and 0 bases at J, with 13 bases between the two ends. The CDR3 length is 14 residues. CDR3 in amino acids: CSVVGDTLSYEQYF. The CDR3 nucleotides read TGCAGCGTTGTTGGGGACACCCTCTCCTACGAGCAGTACTTC.

This clonotype showed up many times. CDR3 in amino acids: CASSLDGTSQETQYF. The CDR3 DNA is TGTGCCAGCAGCTTAGATGGGACTAGCCAAGAGACCCAGTACTTC. The chain is built from TRBV11-3 and TRBJ2-5, with TRBD2 matching over 8 bases. Germline assignment: CDR1 SGHNT and CDR2 YENEEA. Losses at the gene ends were 0 bases for V and 1 base for J; bases not matched to a gene: 1. The CDR3 spans 15 residues.